This TCR beta chain comes out of a study of T cells in Graves' hyperthyroidism and ophthalmopathy. V lost 5 bases and J lost 5, with 15 bases in between. CDR1 and CDR2 (germline): MNHEY, SMNVEV (reference sequence). There are 14 residues in the CDR3. RNA transcripts provided the source from which TCR beta CDR3 regions were amplified. A set of HTBI primers served as the primers for a first-round RT-PCR of the TCR CDR3. Using its own MiXCR run on the multiplex PCR reads, TCRdb lists one record per CDR3 protein. The table has 300,000 to 450,000 distinct CDR3 sequences, approximately 14% seen once. This clonotype was observed at least ten times.

This TCR was recovered from a young woman with Graves' hyperthyroidism that later progressed to Graves' ophthalmopathy. This chain connects TRBV27 to TRBJ2-5, with D possibly being TRBD2 (5 bases). Sequencing was done on a sample of blood. The CDR3 reads CASSPVRGQETQYF. The CDR3 DNA sequence: TGTGCCAGCAGTCCCGTCCGAGGGCAGGAGACCCAGTACTTC.